The entry below describes one T cell receptor (beta chain). Seattle patients were enrolled during active infection and followed longitudinally. The record originates from a study of blood T cell repertoires in COVID-19. Study context: Specimens from acute and convalescent COVID-19 originated in the United States, Italy and Spain. Sample material is recorded as cDNA or gDNA derived from T cells, B-cell-depleted T cells, or PBMCs.

Deletions cut 1 base from V and 8 bases from J, with 11 bases between. The CDR3 runs 13 residues. Original analysis: Reference gene primer amplification gave estimated nucleated cell counts. The data were produced by immunoSEQ multiplex PCR, yet TCRdb's version contains in-frame clones alone and is incomplete. The D gene and trimming were derived from the DNA, and the V and J assignments and clone size from that table. The sample includes approximately 530,000 clones, approximately 91% of them seen just once. V gene TRBV12-3 or TRBV12-4 combines with J gene TRBJ1-2; perhaps TRBD1 as D (6 bases). This receptor was identified in a woman between 45 and 60 years old with COVID-19, enrolled during active disease. The sequencing input was peripheral blood. CDR3: CASSLGGLAGYTF. The DNA of the CDR3 is TGTGCCAGCAGTTTAGGGGGGCTAGCAGGCTACACCTTC.